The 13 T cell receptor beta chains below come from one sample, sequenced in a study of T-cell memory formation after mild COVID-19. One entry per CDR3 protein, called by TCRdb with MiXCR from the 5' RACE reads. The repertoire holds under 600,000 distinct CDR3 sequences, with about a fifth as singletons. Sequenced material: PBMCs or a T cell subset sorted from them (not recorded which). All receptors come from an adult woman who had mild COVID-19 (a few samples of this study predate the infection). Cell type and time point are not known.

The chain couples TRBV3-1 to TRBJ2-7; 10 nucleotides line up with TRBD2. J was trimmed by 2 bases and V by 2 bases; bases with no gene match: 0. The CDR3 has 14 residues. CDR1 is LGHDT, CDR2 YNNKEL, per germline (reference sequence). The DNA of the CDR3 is TGTGCCAGCAGCCAAACTAGCGGGACCTACGAGCAGTACTTC. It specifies CASSQTSGTYEQYF.

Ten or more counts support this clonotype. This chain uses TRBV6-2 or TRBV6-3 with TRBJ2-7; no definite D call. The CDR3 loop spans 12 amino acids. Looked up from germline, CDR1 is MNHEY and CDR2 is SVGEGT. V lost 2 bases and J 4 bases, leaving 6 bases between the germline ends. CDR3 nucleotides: TGTGCCAGCAGTTACGGCCCGTACGAGCAGTACTTC. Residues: CASSYGPYEQYF.

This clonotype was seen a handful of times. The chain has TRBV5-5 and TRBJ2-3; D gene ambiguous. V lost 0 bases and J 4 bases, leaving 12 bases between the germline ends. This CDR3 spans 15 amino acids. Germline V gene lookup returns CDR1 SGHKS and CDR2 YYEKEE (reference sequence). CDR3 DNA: TGTGCCAGCAGCTTGGCTCCTAGTAGGTCAGATACGCAGTATTTT. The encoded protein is CASSLAPSRSDTQYF.

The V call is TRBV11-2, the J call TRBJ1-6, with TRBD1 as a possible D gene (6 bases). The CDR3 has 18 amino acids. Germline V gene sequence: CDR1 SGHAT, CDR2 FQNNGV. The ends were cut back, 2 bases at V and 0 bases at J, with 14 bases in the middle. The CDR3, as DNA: TGTGCCAGCAGCTTACGGGACAAGACGAGCTCCTATAATTCACCCCTCCACTTT. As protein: CASSLRDKTSSYNSPLHF.

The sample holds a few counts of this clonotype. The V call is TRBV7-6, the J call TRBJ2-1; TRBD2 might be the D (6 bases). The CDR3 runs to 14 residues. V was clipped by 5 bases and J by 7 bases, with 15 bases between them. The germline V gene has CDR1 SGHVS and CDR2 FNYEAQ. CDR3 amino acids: CASSSAEGRNEQFF. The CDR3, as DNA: TGTGCCAGCAGCAGCGCGGAGGGACGGAATGAGCAGTTCTTC.

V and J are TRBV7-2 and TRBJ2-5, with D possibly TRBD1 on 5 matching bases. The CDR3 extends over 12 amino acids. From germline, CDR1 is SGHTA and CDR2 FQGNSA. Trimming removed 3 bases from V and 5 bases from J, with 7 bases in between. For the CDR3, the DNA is TGTGCCAGCAGCTTTTGGGGCGAGACCCAGTACTTC. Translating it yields CASSFWGETQYF.

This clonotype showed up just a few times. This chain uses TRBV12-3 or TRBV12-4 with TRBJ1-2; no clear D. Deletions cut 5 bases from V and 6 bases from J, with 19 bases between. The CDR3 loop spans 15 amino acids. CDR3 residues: CASSAFEGAPDGYTF. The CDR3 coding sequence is TGTGCCAGCAGTGCTTTTGAGGGCGCTCCCGATGGCTACACCTTC.

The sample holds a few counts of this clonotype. The CDR3 sequence is CASSLSVGQGEKKLFF. CDR3 coding DNA: TGTGCCAGCAGCTTATCTGTGGGACAGGGGGAGAAAAAACTGTTTTTT. This rearrangement joins TRBV7-2 to TRBJ1-4, with 11 bases fitting TRBD1. The length of the CDR3 is 16 residues. Germline V gives CDR1 SGHTA, CDR2 FQGNSA. With 2 bases clipped from V and 9 bases from J, the junction kept 8 bases outside the gene matches.

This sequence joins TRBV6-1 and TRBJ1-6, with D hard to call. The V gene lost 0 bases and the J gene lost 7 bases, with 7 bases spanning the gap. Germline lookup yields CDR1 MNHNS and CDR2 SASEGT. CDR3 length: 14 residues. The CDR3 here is CASSEAGGNSPLHF. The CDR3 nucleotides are TGTGCCAGCAGTGAAGCGGGCGGAAATTCACCCCTCCACTTT.

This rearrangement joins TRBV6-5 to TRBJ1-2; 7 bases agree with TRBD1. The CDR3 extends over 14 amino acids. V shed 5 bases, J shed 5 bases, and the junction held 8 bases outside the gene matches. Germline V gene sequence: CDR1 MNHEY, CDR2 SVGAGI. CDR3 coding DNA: TGTGCCAGCAGTAATAGACAGGGATATTATGGCTACACCTTC. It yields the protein CASSNRQGYYGYTF.

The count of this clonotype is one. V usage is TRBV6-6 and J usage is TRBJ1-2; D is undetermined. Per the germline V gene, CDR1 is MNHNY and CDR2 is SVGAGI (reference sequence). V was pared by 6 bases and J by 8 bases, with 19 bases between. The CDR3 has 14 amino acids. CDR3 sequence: CASSPPSTPVGYTF. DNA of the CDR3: TGTGCCAGCAGCCCCCCGTCAACTCCCGTCGGCTACACCTTC.

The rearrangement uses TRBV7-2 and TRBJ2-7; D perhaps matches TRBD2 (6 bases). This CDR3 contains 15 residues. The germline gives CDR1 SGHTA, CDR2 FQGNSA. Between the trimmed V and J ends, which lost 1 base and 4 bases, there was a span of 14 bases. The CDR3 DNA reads TGTGCCAGCAGCTTAGGGTTAGCGGTTTATTACGAGCAGTACTTC. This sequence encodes CASSLGLAVYYEQYF.

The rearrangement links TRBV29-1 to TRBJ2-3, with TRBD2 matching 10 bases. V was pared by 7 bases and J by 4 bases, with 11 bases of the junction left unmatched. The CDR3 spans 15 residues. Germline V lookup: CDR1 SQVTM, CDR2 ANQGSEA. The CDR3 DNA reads TGCAGCGCCGAAAGGGGCCTAGCGGGAGCAGATACGCAGTATTTT. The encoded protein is CSAERGLAGADTQYF.